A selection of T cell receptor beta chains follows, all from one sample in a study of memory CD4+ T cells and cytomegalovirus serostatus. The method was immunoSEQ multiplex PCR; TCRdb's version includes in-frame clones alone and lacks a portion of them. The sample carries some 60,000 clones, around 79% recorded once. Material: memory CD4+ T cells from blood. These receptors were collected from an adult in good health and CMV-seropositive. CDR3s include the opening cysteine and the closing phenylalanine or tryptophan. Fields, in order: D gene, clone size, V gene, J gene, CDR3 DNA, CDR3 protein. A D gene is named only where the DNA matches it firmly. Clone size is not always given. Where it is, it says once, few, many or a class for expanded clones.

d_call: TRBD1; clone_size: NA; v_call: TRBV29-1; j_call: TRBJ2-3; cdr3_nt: TGCAGCGTGGCCCGGGACAGGGCGGATACGCAGTATTTT; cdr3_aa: CSVARDRADTQYF
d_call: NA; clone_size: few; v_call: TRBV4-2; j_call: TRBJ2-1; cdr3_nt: TGTGCCAGCAGCCAAGAGGATCGGGTTATGGACAATGAGCAGTTCTTC; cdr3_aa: CASSQEDRVMDNEQFF
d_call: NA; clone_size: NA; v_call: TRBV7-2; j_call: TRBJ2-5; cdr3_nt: TGTGCCAGCAGCCCACCGGGGCTCAAGGAAGAGACCCAGTACTTC; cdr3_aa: CASSPPGLKEETQYF
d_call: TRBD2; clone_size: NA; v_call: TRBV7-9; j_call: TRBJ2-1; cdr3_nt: TGTGCCAGCAGCCCGAAACTAGCGGGAGATCGGGGGTTCTTC; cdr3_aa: CASSPKLAGDRGFF
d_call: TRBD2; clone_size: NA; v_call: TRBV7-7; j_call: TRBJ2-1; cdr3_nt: TGTGCCAGCAGCCCCTCCCCCCAGGGTGCTAGCGGGGCCTACAATGAGCAGTTCTTC; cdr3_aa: CASSPSPQGASGAYNEQFF
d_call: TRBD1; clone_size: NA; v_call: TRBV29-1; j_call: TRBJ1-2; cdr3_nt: TGCAGCGCAGACGGGACAGGGGCCTATGGCTACACCTTC; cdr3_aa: CSADGTGAYGYTF
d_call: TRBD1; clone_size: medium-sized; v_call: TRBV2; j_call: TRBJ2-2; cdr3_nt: TGTGCCAGCAAACCGGGACAGGGAGGGACCGGGGAGCTGTTTTTT; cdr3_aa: CASKPGQGGTGELFF
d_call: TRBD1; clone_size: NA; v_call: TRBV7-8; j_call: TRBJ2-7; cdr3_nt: TGTGCCAGCAGCCCTCAGACAGGGGACGGGGAGCAGTACTTC; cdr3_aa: CASSPQTGDGEQYF
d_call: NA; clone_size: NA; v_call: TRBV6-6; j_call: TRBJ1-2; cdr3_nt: TGTGCCAGCAGTTACTCGACTGGCTACACCTTC; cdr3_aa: CASSYSTGYTF
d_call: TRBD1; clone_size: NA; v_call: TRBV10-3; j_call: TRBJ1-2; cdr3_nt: TGTGCCATCAGACCCGGGACAGGGAATGGCTACACCTTC; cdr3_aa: CAIRPGTGNGYTF
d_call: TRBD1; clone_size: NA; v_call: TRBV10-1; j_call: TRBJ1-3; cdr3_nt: TGCGCCAGCAGTGAGTCGACAGGGAGTGGAAACACCATATATTTT; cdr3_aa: CASSESTGSGNTIYF